This is a list of T cell receptor beta chains from one sample in a study of CD8 T cells in ankylosing spondylitis. TCRdb reanalysed the 5' RACE reads using MiXCR and keeps one entry per CDR3 protein. The table has almost 250,000 distinct CDR3 sequences, around 32% seen once. Sample: blood, either unsorted or a sorted T cell fraction (not recorded which). Source of these receptors: a male donor with ankylosing spondylitis or in good health (not recorded which). Each CDR3 is given with its conserved first and last residue. A D gene is named only where the DNA matches it firmly. Rows give clone size only sometimes, using once, few, many, or a class for an expanded clone.

v_call	d_call	j_call	clone_size	cdr3_aa	cdr3_nt
TRBV29-1	.	TRBJ1-3	.	CSVASPGLPGNTIYF	TGCAGCGTTGCTTCTCCGGGACTACCTGGAAACACCATATATTTT
TRBV5-1	.	TRBJ2-2	.	CASSLAQFTGELFF	TGCGCCAGCAGCTTGGCACAGTTCACCGGGGAGCTGTTTTTT
TRBV30	.	TRBJ2-7	few	CAWNGRMSSYEQYF	TGTGCCTGGAATGGCAGGATGAGCTCCTACGAGCAGTACTTC
TRBV20-1	TRBD2	TRBJ2-1	few	CSARELGRSGGANEQFF	TGCAGTGCTAGAGAGTTAGGGCGTAGCGGGGGGGCGAATGAGCAGTTCTTC
TRBV29-1	.	TRBJ2-1	few	CSVDQRAGTYYNEQFF	TGCAGCGTTGATCAACGCGCCGGGACCTATTACAATGAGCAGTTCTTC
TRBV10-3	.	TRBJ2-5	many	CAIGGDVYQETQYF	TGTGCCATCGGGGGTGATGTGTACCAAGAGACCCAGTACTTC
TRBV5-5	TRBD2	TRBJ2-2	.	CASSKTSGVPGELFF	TGTGCCAGCAGCAAGACTAGCGGGGTACCCGGGGAGCTGTTTTTT
TRBV15	.	TRBJ1-6	.	CATSRDVSVTVPVGSPLHF	TGTGCCACCAGCAGAGATGTTAGCGTCACGGTGCCGGTTGGTTCACCCCTCCACTTT
TRBV12-3/TRBV12-4	.	TRBJ2-2	.	CASSGDIPGELFF	TGTGCCAGCAGTGGGGACATTCCCGGGGAGCTGTTTTTT
TRBV12-3/TRBV12-4	TRBD1	TRBJ2-7	once	CASSPIGTGPEQYF	TGTGCCAGCAGTCCCATCGGGACAGGGCCCGAGCAGTACTTC
TRBV28	TRBD1	TRBJ2-5	.	CASSLARGHETQYF	TGTGCCAGCAGTTTAGCCAGGGGGCACGAGACCCAGTACTTC
TRBV6-1	TRBD1	TRBJ2-5	.	CASKPGTGEETQYF	TGTGCCAGCAAACCTGGGACAGGGGAAGAGACCCAGTACTTC
TRBV4-2	.	TRBJ2-3	few	CASSPIGADTQYF	TGTGCCAGCAGCCCCATCGGCGCAGATACGCAGTATTTT
TRBV11-2	.	TRBJ2-7	.	CASSLVLLEGEQYF	TGTGCCAGCAGCTTAGTCCTCCTTGAGGGCGAGCAGTACTTC
TRBV10-3	.	TRBJ2-2	.	CAISQSLSGELFF	TGTGCCATCAGTCAAAGTTTGTCCGGGGAGCTGTTTTTT
TRBV20-1	TRBD1	TRBJ1-5	.	CSARDMDRDSQPQHF	TGCAGTGCTAGAGATATGGACAGGGATTCTCAGCCCCAGCATTTT
TRBV29-1	.	TRBJ2-4	.	CSVPDGLKNIQYF	TGCAGCGTCCCCGACGGCCTCAAAAACATTCAGTACTTC
TRBV7-2	.	TRBJ2-1	few	CASSFSRNNEQFF	TGTGCCAGCAGTTTTAGTCGGAACAATGAGCAGTTCTTC
TRBV29-1	.	TRBJ2-5	.	CSVDRRDHQETQYF	TGCAGCGTTGATCGAAGGGACCACCAAGAGACCCAGTACTTC
TRBV9	TRBD2	TRBJ2-7	.	CASSLSSGPGYEQYF	TGTGCCAGCAGCCTATCTAGCGGGCCAGGCTACGAGCAGTACTTC
TRBV4-2	.	TRBJ1-1	few	CASSQEGTRVNTEAFF	TGTGCCAGCAGCCAAGAAGGAACACGGGTTAATACTGAAGCTTTCTTT
TRBV27	.	TRBJ2-1	few	CASSLFEGPTSSYNEQFF	TGTGCCAGCAGTTTATTTGAGGGTCCCACAAGCTCCTACAATGAGCAGTTCTTC
TRBV20-1	.	TRBJ2-7	.	CSAHAGPLAEQYF	TGCAGTGCCCACGCGGGGCCCCTCGCCGAGCAGTACTTC